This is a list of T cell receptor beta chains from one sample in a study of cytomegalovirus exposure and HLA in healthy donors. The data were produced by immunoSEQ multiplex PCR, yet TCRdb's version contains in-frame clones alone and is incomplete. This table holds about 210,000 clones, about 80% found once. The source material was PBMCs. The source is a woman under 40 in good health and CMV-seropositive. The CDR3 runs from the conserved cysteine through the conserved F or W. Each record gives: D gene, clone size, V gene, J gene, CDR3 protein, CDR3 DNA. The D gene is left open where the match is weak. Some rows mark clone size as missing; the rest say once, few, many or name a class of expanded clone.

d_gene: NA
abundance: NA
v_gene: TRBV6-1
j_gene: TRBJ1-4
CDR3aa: CASRGRGETNEKLFF
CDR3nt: TGTGCCAGCCGGGGGAGGGGGGAAACTAATGAAAAACTGTTTTTT

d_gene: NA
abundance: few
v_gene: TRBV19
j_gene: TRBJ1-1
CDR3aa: CASSIGGNTEAFF
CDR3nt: TGTGCCAGTAGTATCGGCGGGAACACTGAAGCTTTCTTT

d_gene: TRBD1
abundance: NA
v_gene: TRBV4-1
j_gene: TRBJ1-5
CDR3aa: CASSPGLIGQGTRNQPQHF
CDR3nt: TGCGCCAGCAGCCCTGGCCTTATAGGACAGGGAACCCGCAATCAGCCCCAGCATTTT

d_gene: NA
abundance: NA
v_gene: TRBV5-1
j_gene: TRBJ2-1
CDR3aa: CASSFQGGQFF
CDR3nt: TGCGCCAGCAGCTTTCAAGGGGGGCAGTTCTTC

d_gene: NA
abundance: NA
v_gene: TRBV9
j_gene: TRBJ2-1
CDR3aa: CASSVGPSGSYNEQFF
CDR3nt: TGTGCCAGCAGCGTAGGCCCGAGCGGGTCCTACAATGAGCAGTTCTTC

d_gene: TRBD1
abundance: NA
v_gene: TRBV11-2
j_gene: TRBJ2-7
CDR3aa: CASSLGTGAYEQYF
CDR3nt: TGTGCCAGCAGCCTAGGGACAGGGGCCTACGAGCAGTACTTC

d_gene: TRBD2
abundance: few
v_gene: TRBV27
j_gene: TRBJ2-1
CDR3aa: CASRETSGSYNEQFF
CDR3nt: TGTGCCAGCAGAGAAACTAGCGGCTCCTACAATGAGCAGTTCTTC

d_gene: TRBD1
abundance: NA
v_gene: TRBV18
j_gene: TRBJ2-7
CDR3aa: CASLPGQGGEQYF
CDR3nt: TGTGCCAGCTTGCCGGGACAGGGTGGCGAGCAGTACTTC

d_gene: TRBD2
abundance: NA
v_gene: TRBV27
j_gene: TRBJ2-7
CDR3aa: CASSFLGLAGEYEQYF
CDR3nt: TGTGCCAGCAGTTTCCTCGGACTAGCGGGAGAGTACGAGCAGTACTTC

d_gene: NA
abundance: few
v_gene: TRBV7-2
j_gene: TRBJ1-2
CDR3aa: CASSLQERYGYTF
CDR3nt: TGTGCCAGCAGCCTACAGGAACGCTATGGCTACACCTTC

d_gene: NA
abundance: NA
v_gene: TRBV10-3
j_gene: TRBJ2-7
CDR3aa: CAISDRTYEQYF
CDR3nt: TGTGCCATCAGCGACAGGACCTACGAGCAGTACTTC

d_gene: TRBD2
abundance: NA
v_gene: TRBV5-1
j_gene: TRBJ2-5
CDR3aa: CASSLEGLAAGGETQYF
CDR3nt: TGCGCCAGCAGCTTGGAGGGACTAGCGGCGGGAGGAGAGACCCAGTACTTC

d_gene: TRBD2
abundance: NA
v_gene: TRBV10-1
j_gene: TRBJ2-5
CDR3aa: CASSESSSGGAKETQYF
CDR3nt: TGCGCCAGCAGTGAGTCATCTAGCGGGGGGGCAAAGGAGACCCAGTACTTC

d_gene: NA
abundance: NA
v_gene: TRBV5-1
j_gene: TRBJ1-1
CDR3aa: CASSHSDSGVSAFF
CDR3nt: TGCGCCAGCAGCCACTCGGACAGCGGCGTCTCCGCTTTCTTT

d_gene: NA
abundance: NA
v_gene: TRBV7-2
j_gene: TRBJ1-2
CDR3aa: CASSLTTSNYGYTF
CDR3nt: TGTGCCAGCAGCTTAACGACAAGTAACTATGGCTACACCTTC

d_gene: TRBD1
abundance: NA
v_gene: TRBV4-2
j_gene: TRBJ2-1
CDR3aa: CASSQVGQGAYNEQFF
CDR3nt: TGTGCCAGCAGCCAAGTGGGACAGGGGGCCTACAATGAGCAGTTCTTC

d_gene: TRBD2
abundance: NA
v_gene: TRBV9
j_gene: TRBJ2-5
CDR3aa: CASSATSGPGETQYF
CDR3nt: TGTGCCAGCAGCGCGACTAGCGGGCCGGGGGAGACCCAGTACTTC